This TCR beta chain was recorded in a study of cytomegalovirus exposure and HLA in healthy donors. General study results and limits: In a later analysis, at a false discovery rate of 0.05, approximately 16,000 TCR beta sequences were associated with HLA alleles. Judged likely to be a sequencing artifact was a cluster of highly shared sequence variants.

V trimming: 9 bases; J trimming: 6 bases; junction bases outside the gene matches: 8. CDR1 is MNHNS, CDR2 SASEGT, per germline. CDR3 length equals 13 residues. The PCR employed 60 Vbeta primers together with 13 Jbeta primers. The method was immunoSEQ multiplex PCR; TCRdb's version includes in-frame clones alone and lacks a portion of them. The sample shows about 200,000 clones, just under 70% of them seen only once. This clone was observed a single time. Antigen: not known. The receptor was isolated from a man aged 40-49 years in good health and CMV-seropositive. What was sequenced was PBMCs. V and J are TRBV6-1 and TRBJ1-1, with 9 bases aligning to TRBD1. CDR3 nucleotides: TGTGCCAGTGGGACAGGGAAACTTGCTGAAGCTTTCTTT. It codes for CASGTGKLAEAFF.